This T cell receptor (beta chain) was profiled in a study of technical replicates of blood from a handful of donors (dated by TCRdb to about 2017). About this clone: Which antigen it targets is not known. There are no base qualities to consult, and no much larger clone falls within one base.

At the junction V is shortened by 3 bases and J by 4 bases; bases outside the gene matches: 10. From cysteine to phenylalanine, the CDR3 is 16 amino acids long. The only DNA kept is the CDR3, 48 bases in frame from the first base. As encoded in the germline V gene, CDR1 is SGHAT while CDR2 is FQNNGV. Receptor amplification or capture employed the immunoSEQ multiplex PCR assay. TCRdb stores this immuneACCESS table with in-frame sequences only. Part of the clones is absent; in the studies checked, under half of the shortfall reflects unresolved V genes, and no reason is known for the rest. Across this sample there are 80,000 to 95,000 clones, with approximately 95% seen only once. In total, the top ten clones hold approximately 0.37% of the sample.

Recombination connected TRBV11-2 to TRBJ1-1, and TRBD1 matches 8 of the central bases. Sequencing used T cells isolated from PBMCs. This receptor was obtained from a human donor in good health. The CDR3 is CASSLHRTGLITEAFF. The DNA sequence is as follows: TGTGCCAGCAGCTTGCACCGGACAGGGTTGATCACTGAAGCTTTCTTT.